This paragraph covers one T cell receptor (beta chain) sequence. The antigen this receptor binds is unknown. No base qualities exist here, and no much larger clone lies one base off it. In total, about 650 healthy bone marrow donors made up the cohort. All cohort members were sampled while nominally healthy, although unrecorded immune exposures were likely present. The donor was CMV seronegative and belonged to the group of 352 seronegative cohort members. Each donor provided a peripheral blood sample, and peripheral blood mononuclear cells were used for TCR beta sequencing. The Qiagen DNeasy Blood Extraction Kit was used to extract genomic DNA from the blood cell samples. This entry belongs to a study of cytomegalovirus exposure and HLA in healthy donors (dated by TCRdb to the late 2010s). In the study overall: An earlier analysis of fewer than 750 of the donors reported 276 Gb of sequence data and some 110 million unique TCR beta sequences obtained from approximately 180 million T cells. Using immunosequencing, the study profiled T cell repertoires from approximately 700 subjects and related those repertoires to cytomegalovirus serostatus. A separate validation cohort of more than 100 different subjects was used in addition to the approximately 700-subject first cohort. Of the 398 genotyped donors, less than 90% were placed in the genetic ancestry cluster associated with self-reported Caucasian donors. The later analysis used no new phenotypic data to find candidate immune exposures, relying instead on TCR beta sequences and their occurrence across donors. Every repertoire in the discovery cohort had been generated on one and the same sequencing platform. A later analysis re-examined previously published TCR beta repertoires from about 670 donors and added high-resolution HLA genotyping to investigate patterns of TCR occurrence. An early release covering roughly 640 HLA-typed donors comprised about 290 gigabases of sequencing data and some 79 million unique TCR sequences. HLA typing included class I and class II loci at four-digit resolution. Several DR-DQ haplotypes were treated as single units for association and clustering because of strong linkage in the cohort. Genome-wide SNP genotypes for about 65% of the 666 donors were used in a later genetic analysis, which treated that subset as a discovery cohort. The study aimed to test whether cataloging public T cell receptors could reveal signatures of past pathogen exposure. An earlier analysis of roughly 600 of the donors used high-throughput TCR beta sequencing to judge whether each TCR beta V gene segment behaved as functional or pseudogenic. Among some 400 genotyped donors of the cohort, an average of about 240,000 unique TCR beta nucleotide sequences were sequenced per donor, 15% to 20% of them non-productive. The study combined high-throughput TCR immunosequencing, statistical association of individual TCRs with disease status, and machine learning to predict cytomegalovirus infection status. Typing coverage varied by locus: about 620-630 donors for A, B, C, DRB1 and DQB1; roughly 560 for DQA1; more than 600 for DPA1; fewer than 480 for DPB1. Donor age, sex, ethnicity and CMV serostatus were compiled alongside the repertoire data. On the study overall, not on this receptor specifically: A cluster of highly shared sequence variants was judged likely to be a technical artifact of the sequencing pipeline. The earlier analysis of some 560 of the donors excluded some 15 rarely observed V segments, including chromosome 9 orphons, because counts were too low. HLA typing was unavailable for some donors at each locus, so association tests used only the typed subset. It was suggested by the authors that the approach could potentially be generalized to other disease states and immunological phenotypes. Linkage disequilibrium might explain the correlated functional status among segregating V segments, but an unknown experimental factor could not be ruled out. At a false discovery rate of 0.05, a later analysis linked some 18,000 TCR beta sequences to specific HLA alleles. CMV serostatus was the only immune exposure information available for the cohort. A later analysis found that most CMV-associated TCR beta chains appeared HLA-restricted, with HLA associations seemingly driven largely by CMV exposure. A later analysis reported that several top co-occurrence clusters appeared linked to parvovirus B19, influenza, CMV and Epstein-Barr virus. In both the original and validation cohorts, the classifier was reported to diagnose cytomegalovirus status with high specificity and sensitivity. Some IMGT-functional V segments, including TRBV6-2 and TRBV6-3, could not be told apart with the 87-base-pair reads, so those segments were excluded. A later analysis found that HLA-associated TCR beta chains were more clonally expanded and had lower generation probabilities than equally common non-associated chains. An earlier analysis of approximately 540 of the donors showed that most TCR beta V segments appeared in productive rearrangements either about 87% or about 30% of the time, which broadly matched IMGT annotations. A later genetic analysis reported fewer N-insertions in productive TCRs among donors in an Asian-associated ancestry cluster than the roughly 690-donor mean. The study listed 164 TCR beta chains as associated with cytomegalovirus. While some public TCRs were present in many individuals, most TCR sequences turned up only very rarely across donors. This cohort had only TCR beta chains sequenced, and the lack of alpha or paired-chain data limited which features could be detected. When HLA alleles, especially DR and DQ, strongly co-occurred, TCR associations were difficult to assign to individual alleles. A further reported finding was that TCR beta sequences accurately predicted the HLA-A and HLA-B alleles for most subjects in the first cohort. In a later analysis, TCR association rates were found to vary across HLA loci, with the most associated TCRs seen for DRB1 alleles and the fewest for HLA-C alleles. In vitro tests confirmed that three of the cytomegalovirus-associated TCR beta chains recognize cytomegalovirus antigens. The presence/absence analyses assumed that sequencing depth was roughly uniform across donors, and that assumption may not be true. An association between a missense DCLRE1C variant and V-gene and J-gene trimming of TCR beta chains was found in a later genetic analysis and replicated in an independent cohort.

Library prep was done by the immunoSEQ multiplex PCR assay. For the multiplex PCR, a mixture combining 60 forward primers for TCR Vbeta segments and 13 reverse primers for TCR Jbeta segments was used. Amplification of the CDR3 region of rearranged TCR beta genes was performed with a multiplex PCR assay on genomic DNA. The Illumina HiSeq System was used to sequence the amplified TCR beta libraries as 87-base-pair reads. On the authors' methods: Across the 640 or so repertoires, a later analysis counted 80 million or so unique TCR beta chains, roughly 11 million of which were shared by at least two donors. A nearest-neighbor algorithm error-corrected the raw reads and collapsed the reads into unique sequences, merging closely related sequences to remove PCR and sequencing errors. CDR3 sequences were aligned to IMGT reference sequences to assign V, D and J gene segments. For a sequence to be retained, a match of at least six nucleotides was required to both a V gene segment and a J gene segment. Rearrangements were called productive when the CDR3 lacked stop codons and stayed in frame with V and J; all others were non-productive. Following IMGT convention, CDR3 was defined as the stretch from the second conserved V-encoded cysteine up to the conserved J-encoded phenylalanine. The earlier analysis of about 620 of the donors excluded sequences that lacked an unambiguous match to a single V gene segment. An earlier analysis of 450 to 650 of the donors called V segments functional above 56.7% productive rearrangements and segregating when the between-donor standard deviation exceeded 5%. To diagnose cytomegalovirus status from the catalog of TCR beta chain sequences, a statistical classification framework was built. A later analysis assigned V and J genes by comparing TCR nucleotide sequences with IMGT/GENE-DB human TR gene sequences. In a later analysis, CDR3 sequences and most-parsimonious VDJ recombination scenarios were assigned using the TCRdist pipeline. A later analysis defined each TCR beta chain by its CDR3 amino acid sequence plus V-gene family, and excluded reads lacking a unique V-gene family. In a later analysis, approximately 640 highly shared, low-generation-probability nucleotide sequences were removed to address suspected cross-contamination and a sequencing artifact. A later analysis calculated a clonal expansion index for each public chain from normalized within-repertoire ranks of inferred template counts. In a later analysis, generation probabilities were computed with a VDJ recombination model fitted to out-of-frame rearrangements, and the resulting probabilities were checked against IGoR. Hypergeometric tests were used in a later analysis to score TCR-TCR, TCR-HLA and TCR-CMV co-occurrence, with a repertoire-size bias correction applied to the TCR pairs. In a later analysis, false discovery rates were estimated by permuting HLA or CMV assignments 20 times. A later analysis grouped co-occurring TCRs with DBSCAN, adding TCRdist sequence similarity when clustering within HLA-allele-positive subsets. Repertoires with fewer than 30,000 or more than 120,000 public chains, plus five repertoires with anomalous nucleotide sharing, were excluded from co-occurrence clustering. The table comes from immuneACCESS by way of TCRdb, which keeps in-frame sequences with V and J called. Part of the clones is missing from these tables; in studies checked, under half for an unresolved V gene and the rest for unknown reasons. V and J calls and clone size follow that table, whereas D and trimming were derived from the DNA. The sample includes roughly 200,000 clones, with 76% observed a single time. In total, the top ten clones hold roughly 0.62% of the sample.

The CDR3 contains 20 residues, cysteine and phenylalanine counted. Of all the DNA, just the CDR3 is kept, 60 bases in frame from base 1. This chain joins TRBV21-1 to TRBJ2-7; the table assigns TRBD2, which was not confirmed against the DNA. TRBV21-1 is shown as a pseudogene. The clonotype was recovered from a man aged 18 to 29 in good health and CMV-seronegative. The specimen was PBMCs. The encoded CDR3 is CASSIPTDGTQRDYRYEQYF. Read as DNA, the sequence is TGTGCCAGCAGCATACCCACCGACGGAACGCAGCGGGACTACCGCTACGAGCAGTACTTC.